This is a list of T cell receptor beta chains from one sample in a study of vaccination effects on CD4 cells after COVID-19. No cognate antigen is known for these TCRs. Assay used: immunoSEQ multiplex PCR; TCRdb lists only in-frame clones, some missing. The table has roughly 24,000 clones, 60% to 80% seen once. The sequencing here drew on CD4+ T cells from PBMCs cultured with SARS-CoV-2 spike peptides, taken before COVID-19 vaccination. All receptors derive from a human donor who had a prior SARS-CoV-2 infection. CDR3s include the opening cysteine and the closing phenylalanine or tryptophan. D genes are given only for firm matches. The size of a clone is reported for some rows only, either as once, few or many, or as a class for expanded clones.

d_gene: TRBD1
v_gene: TRBV4-3
len: 13
j_gene: TRBJ2-7
abundance: .
CDR3nt: TGCGCCAGCAGCCAACGGACAGGGGACGAGCAGTACTTC
CDR3aa: CASSQRTGDEQYF

d_gene: .
v_gene: TRBV5-6
len: 14
j_gene: TRBJ1-1
abundance: few
CDR3nt: TGTGCCAGCAGCACCCGCAGGGTGGGCACTGAAGCTTTCTTT
CDR3aa: CASSTRRVGTEAFF

d_gene: .
v_gene: TRBV24-1
len: 11
j_gene: TRBJ2-2
abundance: .
CDR3nt: TGTGCCACCAGTGATGCGTGGGAGCTGTTTTTT
CDR3aa: CATSDAWELFF

d_gene: .
v_gene: TRBV9
len: 14
j_gene: TRBJ1-6
abundance: few
CDR3nt: TGTGCCAGCAGGGGGGGACACTATAATTCACCCCTCCACTTT
CDR3aa: CASRGGHYNSPLHF

d_gene: .
v_gene: TRBV7-2
len: 16
j_gene: TRBJ2-6
abundance: .
CDR3nt: TGTGCCAGCACCCCAGGCCGCAGGGCTGGGGCCAACGTCCTGACTTTC
CDR3aa: CASTPGRRAGANVLTF

d_gene: .
v_gene: TRBV6-2/TRBV6-3
len: 14
j_gene: TRBJ1-4
abundance: .
CDR3nt: TGTGCCAGCAGTTGGACGGTCGTTAATGAAAAACTGTTTTTT
CDR3aa: CASSWTVVNEKLFF

d_gene: .
v_gene: TRBV4-2
len: 18
j_gene: TRBJ2-3
abundance: .
CDR3nt: TGTGCCAGCAGCCAAGCACCCAGCCTCTTGGGTAGCACAGATACGCAGTATTTT
CDR3aa: CASSQAPSLLGSTDTQYF

d_gene: TRBD2
v_gene: TRBV11-2
len: 17
j_gene: TRBJ2-7
abundance: .
CDR3nt: TGTGCCAGCAGCCTACGTTGGCTAGCGGGTCGCTCCTACGAGCAGTACTTC
CDR3aa: CASSLRWLAGRSYEQYF

d_gene: TRBD1
v_gene: TRBV5-1
len: 15
j_gene: TRBJ1-2
abundance: .
CDR3nt: TGCGCCAGCAGTCCCGGGACAGGGGAGGACTATGGCTACACCTTC
CDR3aa: CASSPGTGEDYGYTF

d_gene: .
v_gene: TRBV30
len: 14
j_gene: TRBJ2-6
abundance: .
CDR3nt: TGTGCCTGGAGTATGGACTCTGGGGCCAACGTCCTGACTTTC
CDR3aa: CAWSMDSGANVLTF

d_gene: .
v_gene: TRBV3-1/TRBV3-2
len: 18
j_gene: TRBJ2-3
abundance: .
CDR3nt: TGTGCCAGCAGCCAAGAGTCAGTAGGAGAGGATGGCACAGATACGCAGTATTTT
CDR3aa: CASSQESVGEDGTDTQYF

d_gene: .
v_gene: TRBV2
len: 12
j_gene: TRBJ1-1
abundance: .
CDR3nt: TGTGCCAGCAGTGTCAAGGGAGCTGAAGCTTTCTTT
CDR3aa: CASSVKGAEAFF

d_gene: TRBD2
v_gene: TRBV7-9
len: 19
j_gene: TRBJ2-1
abundance: .
CDR3nt: TGTGCCAGCAGCTTAGCTGGGGGGGTACTAGCGGGAGGGTTTGATGAGCAGTTCTTC
CDR3aa: CASSLAGGVLAGGFDEQFF

d_gene: .
v_gene: TRBV5-1
len: 14
j_gene: TRBJ2-3
abundance: once
CDR3nt: TGCGCCAGCAGCTTGGCGGGGAGCACAGATACGCAGTATTTT
CDR3aa: CASSLAGSTDTQYF

d_gene: .
v_gene: TRBV5-1
len: 16
j_gene: TRBJ1-6
abundance: few
CDR3nt: TGCGCCAGCAGCTGGACGGGTGACAGGAGAAATTCACCCCTCCACTTT
CDR3aa: CASSWTGDRRNSPLHF

d_gene: .
v_gene: TRBV27
len: 17
j_gene: TRBJ1-6
abundance: once
CDR3nt: TGTGCCACAAGGAGAAGCGCGCGCGCCCTTATGAATTCACCCCTCCACTTT
CDR3aa: CATRRSARALMNSPLHF

d_gene: .
v_gene: TRBV28
len: 13
j_gene: TRBJ2-7
abundance: .
CDR3nt: TGTGCCAGCACCCCGAGGATGACAGACGAGCAGTACTTC
CDR3aa: CASTPRMTDEQYF

d_gene: .
v_gene: TRBV6-1
len: 14
j_gene: TRBJ1-5
abundance: .
CDR3nt: TGTGCCAGCAGTGAAGTAAATCTAGCTCAGCCCCAGCATTTT
CDR3aa: CASSEVNLAQPQHF

d_gene: .
v_gene: TRBV7-2
len: 15
j_gene: TRBJ1-2
abundance: .
CDR3nt: TGTGCCAGCAGCAGCCAGACAGGCGCCTTCGAAGGCTACACCTTC
CDR3aa: CASSSQTGAFEGYTF

d_gene: .
v_gene: TRBV18
len: 14
j_gene: TRBJ2-7
abundance: .
CDR3nt: TGTGCCAGCTCACCATACCGGGACGCCTACGAGCAGTACTTC
CDR3aa: CASSPYRDAYEQYF

d_gene: TRBD1
v_gene: TRBV11-3
len: 15
j_gene: TRBJ1-1
abundance: .
CDR3nt: TGTGCCAGCAGCTTAGATTGGGGGACAGACACTGAAGCTTTCTTT
CDR3aa: CASSLDWGTDTEAFF

d_gene: TRBD2
v_gene: TRBV18
len: 16
j_gene: TRBJ2-3
abundance: once
CDR3nt: TGTGCCAGCTCACAGGGAACTAGCGGGGGCACAGATACGCAGTATTTT
CDR3aa: CASSQGTSGGTDTQYF

d_gene: .
v_gene: TRBV7-8
len: 14
j_gene: TRBJ2-3
abundance: .
CDR3nt: TGTGCCAGCAGCCGAGAAACTAGCACAGATACGCAGTATTTT
CDR3aa: CASSRETSTDTQYF

d_gene: TRBD2
v_gene: TRBV11-3
len: 13
j_gene: TRBJ2-1
abundance: .
CDR3nt: TGTGCCAGCAGCCCAGGACCCCTAGCGGGAGCGTTCTTC
CDR3aa: CASSPGPLAGAFF

d_gene: TRBD1
v_gene: TRBV27
len: 17
j_gene: TRBJ1-2
abundance: .
CDR3nt: TGTGCCAGCAGTTCCCCAGGACAGGGAAGGAACAACTATGGCTACACCTTC
CDR3aa: CASSSPGQGRNNYGYTF

d_gene: .
v_gene: TRBV9
len: 16
j_gene: TRBJ1-5
abundance: .
CDR3nt: TGTGCCAGCAGCCCCGGTGCGCATCCCTCCCATCAGCCCCAGCATTTT
CDR3aa: CASSPGAHPSHQPQHF

d_gene: .
v_gene: TRBV7-9
len: 11
j_gene: TRBJ2-3
abundance: .
CDR3nt: TGTGCCAGCAGCCCGAAAGATACGCAGTATTTT
CDR3aa: CASSPKDTQYF

d_gene: TRBD2
v_gene: TRBV5-4
len: 16
j_gene: TRBJ2-3
abundance: .
CDR3nt: TGTGCCAGCAGCCGGATGCCTAGCGGGAGTGGTGGCTCGCAGTATTTT
CDR3aa: CASSRMPSGSGGSQYF

d_gene: .
v_gene: TRBV5-1
len: 14
j_gene: TRBJ1-1
abundance: .
CDR3nt: TGCGCCAGCTCCCCTCAGAAAATGAACACTGAAGCTTTCTTT
CDR3aa: CASSPQKMNTEAFF

d_gene: .
v_gene: TRBV21-1
len: 16
j_gene: TRBJ1-6
abundance: .
CDR3nt: TGTGCCAGCAGCAAAGGGACAGGGGAAGGTAATTCACCCCTCCACTTT
CDR3aa: CASSKGTGEGNSPLHF

d_gene: .
v_gene: TRBV7-2
len: 14
j_gene: TRBJ2-7
abundance: few
CDR3nt: TGTGCCAGCAGCTCCCAATCCAGGTCCTACGAGCAGTACTTC
CDR3aa: CASSSQSRSYEQYF

d_gene: .
v_gene: TRBV7-9
len: 12
j_gene: TRBJ2-5
abundance: .
CDR3nt: TGTGCCAGCAGCTTATTTGAGGAGACCCAGTACTTC
CDR3aa: CASSLFEETQYF

d_gene: .
v_gene: TRBV5-1
len: 16
j_gene: TRBJ1-2
abundance: .
CDR3nt: TGCGCCAGCAGCTTGGGTATCCGGGACCTTGAGAAAGGCTACACCTTC
CDR3aa: CASSLGIRDLEKGYTF

d_gene: .
v_gene: TRBV30
len: 13
j_gene: TRBJ2-2
abundance: .
CDR3nt: TGTGCCTGGAGCAAAGCGGGCACCGGGGAGCTGTTTTTT
CDR3aa: CAWSKAGTGELFF

d_gene: .
v_gene: TRBV12-3/TRBV12-4
len: 13
j_gene: TRBJ1-5
abundance: .
CDR3nt: TGTGCCAGCAGTTGGGGGGGCAATCAGCCCCAGCATTTT
CDR3aa: CASSWGGNQPQHF

d_gene: .
v_gene: TRBV2
len: 14
j_gene: TRBJ2-2
abundance: .
CDR3nt: TGTGCCAGCAGGAGGCTAGATCACACCGGGGAGCTGTTTTTT
CDR3aa: CASRRLDHTGELFF

d_gene: .
v_gene: TRBV6-1
len: 15
j_gene: TRBJ2-7
abundance: .
CDR3nt: TGTGCCAGCAGTGAAATCCCCGGGTTCCACTACGAGCAGTACTTC
CDR3aa: CASSEIPGFHYEQYF

d_gene: .
v_gene: TRBV2
len: 14
j_gene: TRBJ1-2
abundance: .
CDR3nt: TGTGCCAGCAGTGAGAGGCAGGCTAACTATGGCTACACCTTC
CDR3aa: CASSERQANYGYTF

d_gene: .
v_gene: TRBV19
len: 14
j_gene: TRBJ1-1
abundance: .
CDR3nt: TGTGCCAGTAGTGCCATGGGTTCCATGACTGAAGCTTTCTTT
CDR3aa: CASSAMGSMTEAFF

d_gene: .
v_gene: TRBV11-3
len: 15
j_gene: TRBJ2-3
abundance: .
CDR3nt: TGTGCCAGCAGCTTAGGAATGAGTAGCACAGATACGCAGTATTTT
CDR3aa: CASSLGMSSTDTQYF

d_gene: .
v_gene: TRBV7-2
len: 14
j_gene: TRBJ2-3
abundance: .
CDR3nt: TGTGCCAGCAGCTTGGGCCCCAGCACAGATACGCAGTATTTT
CDR3aa: CASSLGPSTDTQYF

d_gene: TRBD1
v_gene: TRBV2
len: 17
j_gene: TRBJ2-6
abundance: .
CDR3nt: TGTGCCAGCGGGGGGGACAGGGGGCTCTCTGGGGCCAACGTCCTGACTTTC
CDR3aa: CASGGDRGLSGANVLTF

d_gene: TRBD1
v_gene: TRBV5-4
len: 13
j_gene: TRBJ2-5
abundance: .
CDR3nt: TGTGCCAGCAGCGGACAGGGCCAAGAGACCCAGTACTTC
CDR3aa: CASSGQGQETQYF

d_gene: .
v_gene: TRBV12-2
len: 18
j_gene: TRBJ2-2
abundance: .
CDR3nt: TGTGCAAGTCGCAAAAACGGGACGGGACAGACAAACACCGGGGAGCTGTTTTTT
CDR3aa: CASRKNGTGQTNTGELFF

d_gene: TRBD1
v_gene: TRBV7-6
len: 14
j_gene: TRBJ1-3
abundance: .
CDR3nt: TGTGCCAGCAGCTCCGACAGGGTTGGAAACACCATATATTTT
CDR3aa: CASSSDRVGNTIYF

d_gene: .
v_gene: TRBV5-1
len: 15
j_gene: TRBJ2-3
abundance: .
CDR3nt: TGCGCCAGCAGCTTGGAAGCCCCAAACACAGATACGCAGTATTTT
CDR3aa: CASSLEAPNTDTQYF

d_gene: .
v_gene: TRBV11-3
len: 14
j_gene: TRBJ2-1
abundance: .
CDR3nt: TGTGCCAGCAGCCCACAGCTAGTCTACAATGAGCAGTTCTTC
CDR3aa: CASSPQLVYNEQFF

d_gene: .
v_gene: TRBV24-1
len: 14
j_gene: TRBJ2-5
abundance: .
CDR3nt: TGTGCCACCAGTGGCGTAGGGTACCAAGAGACCCAGTACTTC
CDR3aa: CATSGVGYQETQYF

d_gene: TRBD1
v_gene: TRBV7-9
len: 16
j_gene: TRBJ1-1
abundance: .
CDR3nt: TGTGCCAGCAGCCCGCGATGGTGGACAGGGCGAACTGAAGCTTTCTTT
CDR3aa: CASSPRWWTGRTEAFF

d_gene: .
v_gene: TRBV7-8
len: 16
j_gene: TRBJ1-5
abundance: .
CDR3nt: TGTGCCAGCAGCTTATCTTACCAGGCGCACAATCAGCCCCAGCATTTT
CDR3aa: CASSLSYQAHNQPQHF